Listed here are 3 T cell receptor beta chains from one sample, sequenced in a study of glioma-infiltrating T cells. Using RNA template, CDR3s of TCR alpha and beta were amplified with iRepertoire arm-PCR. Using its own MiXCR run on the multiplex PCR reads, TCRdb lists one record per CDR3 protein. The sample includes tens of thousands of distinct CDR3 sequences, roughly 23% of them seen just once. Sequenced material: glioma tissue, nonneoplastic brain tissue, or PBMCs (not recorded which). The origin of the receptors is a human donor with low-grade glioma or glioblastoma, undergoing nonglioma brain surgery, or in good health (not recorded which).

This chain uses TRBV28 with TRBJ1-5, with D possibly matching TRBD1 (6 bases). V lost 7 bases to trimming and J lost 9 bases, with 19 bases between them. The CDR3 length is 14 residues. The germline gives CDR1 MDHEN, CDR2 SYDVKM. The CDR3 region is CASNPTGGHRPQHF. The CDR3 DNA reads TGTGCCAGCAACCCGACAGGCGGGCATCGGCCCCAGCATTTT.

The table lists this clonotype with many counts. CDR3 amino acids: CASSQARHTITDTQYF. The CDR3 DNA sequence: TGCGCCAGCAGCCAAGCCCGACACACCATCACAGATACGCAGTATTTT. The J gene is TRBJ2-3, the V gene TRBV4-1; D remains ambiguous. Germline CDR1 MGHRA, CDR2 YSYEKL. The CDR3 covers 16 residues. V was shortened by 1 base and J by 2 bases, with 13 bases between the two germline ends.

The J gene is TRBJ2-7, the V gene TRBV10-3; 8 bases line up with TRBD2. CDR3 size: 15 residues. CDR1 is ENHRY and CDR2 is SYGVKD in the germline V gene. V lost 6 bases to trimming and J lost 2 bases; unmatched junction nucleotides: 9. This CDR3 reads CAIRDPTSGTYEQYF. The CDR3, as DNA: TGTGCCATCAGAGATCCTACTAGCGGAACCTACGAGCAGTACTTC.